The next 19 T cell receptor beta chains were all read from a single sample in a study of Ad26.COV2.S vaccination and SARS-CoV-2 variants. Treatment here: approximately 18 received Ad26.COV2.S at low or high dose, single or two shots; roughly five received placebo; per-sample allocation not given. Sampling happened 63 days after the first vaccine or placebo injection. Clones were sequenced by immunoSEQ multiplex PCR, and TCRdb holds only the in-frame ones, with some missing. The repertoire holds around 300,000 clones, 86% seen once, with about 11% in the top ten. The sequencing here drew on peripheral blood, taken in a trial of Ad26.COV2.S vaccine versus placebo. The receptors originated from a person aged 18 to 65 who received the Ad26.COV2.S COVID-19 vaccine or a placebo.

This clone was seen a few times. This chain uses TRBV6-1 with TRBJ2-6; D gene uncertain. This CDR3 contains 14 residues. Trimming cost V 0 bases and J 4 bases, with 4 bases left between them. CDR1 is MNHNS and CDR2 is SASEGT in the germline V gene. CDR3 sequence reads: CASSEAEGANVLTF. CDR3 DNA: TGTGCCAGCAGTGAAGCGGAAGGGGCCAACGTCCTGACTTTC.

J is TRBJ2-2 and V is TRBV6-2 or TRBV6-3; D ambiguous. The CDR3 is 12 amino acids. Germline V lookup: CDR1 MNHEY, CDR2 SVGEGT. V lost 2 bases to trimming and J lost 3 bases, with 1 base between them. The CDR3 DNA follows: TGTGCCAGCAGTTACCACACCGGGGAGCTGTTTTTT. The encoded protein is CASSYHTGELFF.

In the case of this clone: Other DNA sequences in this specimen translate into the identical CDR3. The chain joins TRBV28 to TRBJ1-2; 8 bases line up with TRBD1. Germline V gene data show CDR1 as MDHEN and CDR2 as SYDVKM. V lost 6 bases and J lost 5; bases outside the gene matches: 5. The CDR3 is 13 amino acids. The CDR3 protein is CASSLGQGYGYTF. The CDR3 DNA follows: TGTGCCAGCAGCCTAGGACAGGGTTATGGCTACACCTTC.

The chain links TRBV5-1 to TRBJ2-4, with D possibly matching TRBD1 (6 bases). V was shortened by 4 bases and J by 0 bases, with 11 bases between the two germline ends. The CDR3 totals 15 residues. Germline-derived CDR1 and CDR2 are SGHRS and YFSETQ. The CDR3 nucleotides read TGCGCCAGCAGCGGGGACAACCTAGCCAAAAACATTCAGTACTTC. Translated: CASSGDNLAKNIQYF.

This clone was recorded only once. The chain combines TRBV28 with TRBJ1-2; TRBD1 matches at 10 bases. The CDR3 runs 13 residues. J lost 2 bases, V lost 8 bases, and 2 bases had no gene match. The germline V gene encodes CDR1 MDHEN and CDR2 SYDVKM. The CDR3 DNA is TGTGCCAGCGACAGGGGGCTAAACTATGGCTACACCTTC. This codes for CASDRGLNYGYTF.

The chain couples TRBV6-1 to TRBJ1-4, with D possibly matching TRBD1 (6 bases). This CDR3 region has 16 residues. Germline V CDR1 and CDR2: MNHNS, SASEGT. Trimming stripped 4 bases from V and 6 bases from J, with 18 bases between. CDR3 DNA: TGTGCCAGCAGTGTGGGGGGCGCGAAGGTTTATGAAAAACTGTTTTTT. The encoded protein is CASSVGGAKVYEKLFF.

The chain couples TRBV6-5 to TRBJ2-7; D remains unclear. Trimming pared 10 bases from V and 2 bases from J, leaving 15 bases between. Per the germline V gene, CDR1 is MNHEY and CDR2 is SVGAGI. The CDR3 covers 13 residues. The CDR3 sequence: CATSAIPTYEQYF. CDR3 in DNA: TGTGCCACATCTGCAATCCCCACCTACGAGCAGTACTTC.

This chain connects TRBV7-9 to TRBJ2-5; no definite D call. Per germline, CDR1 SEHNR and CDR2 FQNEAQ (reference sequence). V was pared by 5 bases and J by 2 bases, with 12 bases between. The CDR3 is made up of 14 amino acids. CDR3 protein: CASSQLPVQETQYF. The CDR3 DNA is TGTGCCAGCAGCCAACTACCGGTACAAGAGACCCAGTACTTC.

The CDR3 spells CASSIAQGDGYTF. CDR3 coding DNA: TGTGCCAGTAGTATAGCACAGGGGGATGGCTACACCTTC. V is TRBV19 and J is TRBJ1-2, with 8 bases lining up with TRBD1. Germline assignment: CDR1 LNHDA and CDR2 SQIVND (reference sequence). V trimming: 1 base; J trimming: 6 bases; junction bases outside the gene matches: 1. CDR3 length: 13 residues.

The chain is built from TRBV14 and TRBJ2-6; D gene ambiguous. The V gene's germline CDR1 is SGHDN and CDR2 FVKESK. The CDR3 length is 13 residues. Trimming stripped 5 bases from V and 4 bases from J, with 6 bases between. The CDR3 loop reads CASSFTGANVLTF. As DNA, the CDR3 is TGTGCCAGCAGCTTCACGGGGGCCAACGTCCTGACTTTC. The variable domain in full, with the rest retrieved from reference TRBV14 and TRBJ2-6, is EAGVTQFPSHSVIEKGQTVTLRCDPISGHDNLYWYRRVMGKEIKFLLHFVKESKQDESGMPNNRFLAERTGGTYSTLKVQPAELEDSGVYFCASSFTGANVLTFGAGSRLTVL.

The chain carries TRBV4-3 and TRBJ2-7; weak D call: TRBD2 (5 bases). This CDR3 comprises 14 residues. Germline V gene sequence: CDR1 LGHNA, CDR2 YSLEER. V dropped 4 bases and J dropped 3 bases, with 13 bases sitting between them. The CDR3 protein is CASSPGSDGYEQYF. The CDR3 nucleotides are TGCGCCAGCAGCCCGGGGAGTGACGGCTACGAGCAGTACTTC.

J is TRBJ1-3 and V is TRBV28; D remains unclear. The CDR3 has 17 amino acids. Trimming cost V 5 bases and J 0 bases, with 17 bases left between them. In germline, CDR1 is MDHEN, CDR2 SYDVKM. The CDR3 DNA reads as TGTGCCAGCAGTGAGGTGGGCAGCCAAGACTCTGGAAACACCATATATTTT. The encoded protein is CASSEVGSQDSGNTIYF. The variable domain in full, with the rest retrieved from reference TRBV28 and TRBJ1-3, is DVKVTQSSRYLVKRTGEKVFLECVQDMDHENMFWYRQDPGLGLRLIYFSYDVKMKEKGDIPEGYSVSREKKERFSLILESASTNQTSMYLCASSEVGSQDSGNTIYFGEGSWLTVV.

The genes are TRBV4-3 and TRBJ1-2, with TRBD1 as a possible D gene (6 bases). Germline CDR1 reads LGHNA; CDR2 reads YSLEER. Trimming shortened V by 0 bases and J by 3 bases, and 8 bases separated the two germline ends. This CDR3 region has 14 residues. In nucleotides, the CDR3 is TGCGCCAGCAGCCAAGATAGGACAGACTATGGCTACACCTTC. Its translation: CASSQDRTDYGYTF.

The chain combines TRBV11-2 with TRBJ1-2, with no clear D. The CDR3 length is 12 residues. Trimming took 5 bases from V and 0 from J, leaving 4 bases between them. Germline V gene data show CDR1 as SGHAT and CDR2 as FQNNGV. The CDR3 region is CASSRSNYGYTF. As DNA, the CDR3 is TGTGCCAGCAGCCGTTCTAACTATGGCTACACCTTC.

V is TRBV4-1 and J is TRBJ1-2; no clear D gene. In germline, CDR1 is MGHRA, CDR2 YSYEKL. The V end lost 3 bases, the J end lost 1 base, and 18 bases lay between the germline ends. CDR3 length equals 17 residues. The CDR3 DNA is TGCGCCAGCAGCCAGCAGCCAACGGGAGGCTTTAACTATGGCTACACCTTC. This sequence encodes CASSQQPTGGFNYGYTF.

The J gene is TRBJ1-2, the V gene TRBV24-1, with 7 bases that match TRBD1. The ends lost 3 bases at V and 1 base at J; junction bases unmatched: 4. The CDR3 is made up of 15 amino acids. Germline CDR1 and CDR2: KGHDR and SFDVKD. The CDR3 loop is CATSDNRGLNYGYTF. CDR3 nucleotide sequence: TGTGCCACCAGTGATAACAGGGGACTTAACTATGGCTACACCTTC.

The chain has TRBV30 and TRBJ2-7; D possibly corresponds to TRBD1 (7 bases). Trimming cost V 5 bases and J 2 bases, with 13 bases left between them. The CDR3 contains 13 residues. The germline CDR1 and CDR2 sequences are GTSNPN and SVGIG (reference sequence). In nucleotides, the CDR3 is TGTGCCTGGGAGGGGGCGGGGACCTACGAGCAGTACTTC. Translation: CAWEGAGTYEQYF.

The chain links TRBV7-2 to TRBJ1-3, with 7 bases matching TRBD1. Germline V gene sequence: CDR1 SGHTA, CDR2 FQGNSA. The CDR3 has 14 amino acids. V lost 5 bases to trimming and J lost 4 bases; unmatched junction nucleotides: 5. DNA for the CDR3: TGTGCCAGCAGCCCCCAGACAGGGGGAAACACCATATATTTT. This sequence encodes CASSPQTGGNTIYF.

The rearrangement links TRBV12-3 or TRBV12-4 to TRBJ2-7; D is undetermined. There are 11 residues in the CDR3. Trimming pared 3 bases from V and 6 bases from J, leaving 6 bases between. The CDR3 protein is CASSLNREQYF. The CDR3 DNA reads as TGTGCCAGCAGTTTGAATCGCGAGCAGTACTTC.